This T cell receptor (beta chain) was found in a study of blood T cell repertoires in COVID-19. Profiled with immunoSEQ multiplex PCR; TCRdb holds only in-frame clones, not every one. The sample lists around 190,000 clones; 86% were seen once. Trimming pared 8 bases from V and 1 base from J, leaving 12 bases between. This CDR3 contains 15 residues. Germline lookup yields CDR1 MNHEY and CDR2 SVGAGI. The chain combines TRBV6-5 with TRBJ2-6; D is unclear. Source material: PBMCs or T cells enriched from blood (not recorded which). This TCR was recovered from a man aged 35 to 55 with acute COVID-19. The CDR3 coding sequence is TGTGCCAGCCGAGTCGGCGGATCTGGGGCCAACGTCCTGACTTTC. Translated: CASRVGGSGANVLTF.